This T cell receptor beta chain stems from a study of blood T cell repertoires in COVID-19. Study context: Material from acute and convalescent COVID-19 was sourced from the United States, Italy and Spain.

Here immunoSEQ multiplex PCR was the method, and the copy in TCRdb shows in-frame clones only, minus some. This table has roughly 300,000 clones, approximately 83% appearing once. From germline, CDR1 is SGHTA and CDR2 FQGNSA. Between the trimmed V and J ends, which lost 5 bases and 11 bases, there was a span of 13 bases. The length of the CDR3 is 12 residues. The sequenced sample consisted of peripheral blood. The chain has TRBV7-2 and TRBJ1-5; no clear D. This clonotype was sampled from a woman aged 45-60 years who had recovered from COVID-19. The CDR3 region has the DNA TGTGCCAGCAGCCCGCCTTTGGAGGCCCAGCATTTT. Protein sequence: CASSPPLEAQHF. Full variable domain (rest looked up from reference TRBV7-2 and TRBJ1-5): GAGVSQSPSNKVTEKGKDVELRCDPISGHTALYWYRQSLGQGLEFLIYFQGNSAPDKSGLPSDRFSAERTGGSVSTLTIQRTQQEDSAVYLCASSPPLEAQHFGDGTRLSIL.